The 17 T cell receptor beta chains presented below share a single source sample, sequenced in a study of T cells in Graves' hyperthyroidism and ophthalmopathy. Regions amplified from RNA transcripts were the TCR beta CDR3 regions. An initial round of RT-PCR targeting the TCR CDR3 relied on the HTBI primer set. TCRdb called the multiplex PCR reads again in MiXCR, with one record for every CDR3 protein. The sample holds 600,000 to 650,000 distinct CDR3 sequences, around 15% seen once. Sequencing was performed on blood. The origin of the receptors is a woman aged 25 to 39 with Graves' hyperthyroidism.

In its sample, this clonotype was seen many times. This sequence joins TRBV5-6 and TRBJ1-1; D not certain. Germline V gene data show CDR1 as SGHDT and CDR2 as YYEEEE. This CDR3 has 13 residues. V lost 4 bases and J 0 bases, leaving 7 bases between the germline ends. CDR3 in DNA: TGTGCCAGCAGCGTGCAGTTGAACACTGAAGCTTTCTTT. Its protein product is CASSVQLNTEAFF.

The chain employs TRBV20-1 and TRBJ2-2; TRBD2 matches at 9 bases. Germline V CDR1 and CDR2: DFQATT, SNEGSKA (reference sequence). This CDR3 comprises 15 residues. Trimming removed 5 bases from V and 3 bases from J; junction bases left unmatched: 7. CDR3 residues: CSASTLAGDTGELFF. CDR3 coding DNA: TGCAGTGCTTCTACACTAGCGGGTGACACCGGGGAGCTGTTTTTT.

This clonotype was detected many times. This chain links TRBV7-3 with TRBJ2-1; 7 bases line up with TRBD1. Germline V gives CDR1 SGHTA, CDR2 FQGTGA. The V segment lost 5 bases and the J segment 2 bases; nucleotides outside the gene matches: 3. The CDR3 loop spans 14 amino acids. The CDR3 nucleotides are TGTGCCAGCAGCCCTGACAGGGCCTACAATGAGCAGTTCTTC. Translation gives CASSPDRAYNEQFF.

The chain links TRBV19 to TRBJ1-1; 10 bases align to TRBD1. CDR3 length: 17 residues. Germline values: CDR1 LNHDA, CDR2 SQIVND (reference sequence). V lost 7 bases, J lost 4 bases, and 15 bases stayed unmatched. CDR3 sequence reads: CASIATPKGQGITEAFF. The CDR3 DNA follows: TGTGCCAGTATCGCAACCCCCAAGGGACAGGGGATCACTGAAGCTTTCTTT.

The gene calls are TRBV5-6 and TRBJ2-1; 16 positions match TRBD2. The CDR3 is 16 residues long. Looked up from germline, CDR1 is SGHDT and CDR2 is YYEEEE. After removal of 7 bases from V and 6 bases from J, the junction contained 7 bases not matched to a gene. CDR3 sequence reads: CASSPGTSGRANEQFF. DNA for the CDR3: TGTGCCAGCTCGCCGGGGACTAGCGGGAGGGCCAATGAGCAGTTCTTC. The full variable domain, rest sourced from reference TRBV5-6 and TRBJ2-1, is DAGVTQSPTHLIKTRGQQVTLRCSPKSGHDTVSWYQQALGQGPQFIFQYYEEEERQRGNFPDRFSGHQFPNYSSELNVNALLLGDSALYLCASSPGTSGRANEQFFGPGTRLTVL.

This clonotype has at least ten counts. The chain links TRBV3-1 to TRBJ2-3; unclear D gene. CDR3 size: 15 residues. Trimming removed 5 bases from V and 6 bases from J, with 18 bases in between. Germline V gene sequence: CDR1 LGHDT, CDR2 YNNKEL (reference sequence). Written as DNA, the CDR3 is TGTGCCAGCAGCACCGTAAAAACCCTGCACGATACGCAGTATTTT. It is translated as CASSTVKTLHDTQYF.

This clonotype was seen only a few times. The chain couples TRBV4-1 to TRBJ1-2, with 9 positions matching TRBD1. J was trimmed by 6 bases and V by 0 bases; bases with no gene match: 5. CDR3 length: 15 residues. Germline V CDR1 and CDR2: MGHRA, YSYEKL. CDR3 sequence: CASSQDRTGGHGYTF. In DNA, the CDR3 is TGCGCCAGCAGCCAAGATCGCACAGGGGGCCATGGCTACACCTTC.

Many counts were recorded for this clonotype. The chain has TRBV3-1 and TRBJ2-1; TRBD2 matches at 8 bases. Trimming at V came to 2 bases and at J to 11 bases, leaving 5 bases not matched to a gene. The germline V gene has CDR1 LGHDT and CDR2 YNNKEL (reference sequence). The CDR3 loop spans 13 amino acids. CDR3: CASSQRLAGKQFF. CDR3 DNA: TGTGCCAGCAGCCAACGATTAGCGGGAAAGCAGTTCTTC.

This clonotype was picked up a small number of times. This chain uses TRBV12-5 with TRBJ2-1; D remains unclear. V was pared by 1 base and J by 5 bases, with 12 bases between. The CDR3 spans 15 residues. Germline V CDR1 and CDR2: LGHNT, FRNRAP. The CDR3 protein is CASGLGQASNNEQFF. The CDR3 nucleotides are TGTGCTAGTGGTTTGGGGCAGGCTTCCAACAATGAGCAGTTCTTC.

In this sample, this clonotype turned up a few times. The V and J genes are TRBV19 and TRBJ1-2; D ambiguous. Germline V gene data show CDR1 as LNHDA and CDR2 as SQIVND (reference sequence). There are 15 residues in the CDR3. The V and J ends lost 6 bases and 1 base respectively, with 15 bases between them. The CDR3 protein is CASRGSPTDNYGYTF. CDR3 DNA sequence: TGTGCCAGTAGAGGATCCCCCACAGATAACTATGGCTACACCTTC.

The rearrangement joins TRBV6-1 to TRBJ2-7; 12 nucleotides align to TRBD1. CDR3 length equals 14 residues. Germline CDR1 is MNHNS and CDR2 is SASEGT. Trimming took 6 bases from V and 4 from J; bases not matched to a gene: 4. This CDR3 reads CASRRDRGRYEQYF. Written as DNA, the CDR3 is TGTGCCAGCAGAAGGGACAGGGGGCGGTACGAGCAGTACTTC.

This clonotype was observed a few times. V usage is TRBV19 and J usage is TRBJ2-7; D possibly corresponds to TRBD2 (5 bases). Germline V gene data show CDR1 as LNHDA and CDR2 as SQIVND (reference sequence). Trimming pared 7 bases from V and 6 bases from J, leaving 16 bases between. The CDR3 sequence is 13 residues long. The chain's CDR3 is CASTIGIGGEQYF. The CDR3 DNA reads TGTGCCAGTACCATAGGGATAGGAGGCGAGCAGTACTTC.

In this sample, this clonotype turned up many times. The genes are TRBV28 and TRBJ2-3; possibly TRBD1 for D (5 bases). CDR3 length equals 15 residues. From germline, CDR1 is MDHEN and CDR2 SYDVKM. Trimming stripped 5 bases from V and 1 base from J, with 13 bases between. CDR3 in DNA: TGTGCCAGCAGTCAAGATATAGGGGGCACAGATACGCAGTATTTT. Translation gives CASSQDIGGTDTQYF.

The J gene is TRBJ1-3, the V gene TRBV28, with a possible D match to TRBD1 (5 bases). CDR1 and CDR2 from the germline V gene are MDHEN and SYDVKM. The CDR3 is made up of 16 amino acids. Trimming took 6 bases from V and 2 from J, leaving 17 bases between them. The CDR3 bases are TGTGCCAGCAGGGGCCCGGGACGGCTAACTGGAAACACCATATATTTT. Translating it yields CASRGPGRLTGNTIYF.

The CDR3 DNA reads TGTGCCAGTAGTAATGGCGGGAGCGGCACCGGGGAGCTGTTTTTT. Encoded protein: CASSNGGSGTGELFF. This chain uses TRBV19 with TRBJ2-2; 7 bases match TRBD2. CDR1 LNHDA and CDR2 SQIVND come from the germline V gene (reference sequence). The CDR3 is made up of 15 amino acids. V was clipped by 4 bases and J by 4 bases; unmatched bases: 6.

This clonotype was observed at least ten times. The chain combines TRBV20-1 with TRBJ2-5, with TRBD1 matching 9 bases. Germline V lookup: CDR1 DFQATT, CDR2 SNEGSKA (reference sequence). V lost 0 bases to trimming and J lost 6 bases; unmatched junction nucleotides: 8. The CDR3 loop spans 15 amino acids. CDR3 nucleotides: TGCAGTGCTAGAGATGAGGGGACAGGGCTACAGACCCAGTACTTC. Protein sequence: CSARDEGTGLQTQYF.

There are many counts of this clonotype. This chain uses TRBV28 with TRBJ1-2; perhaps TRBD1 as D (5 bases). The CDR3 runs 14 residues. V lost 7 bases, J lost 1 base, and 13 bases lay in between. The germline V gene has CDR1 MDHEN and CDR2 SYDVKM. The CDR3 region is CASTPGLLNYGYTF. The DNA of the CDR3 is TGTGCCAGCACCCCGGGACTGCTTAACTATGGCTACACCTTC.